The rows below give T cell receptor beta chains drawn from one sample of a study of T cells after yellow fever vaccination. TCRdb passed the 5' RACE reads through MiXCR, listing each CDR3 protein once. The sample lists fewer than 350,000 distinct CDR3 sequences, roughly 9.4% seen once, with 15% to 20% in the top ten. Sample: PBMCs, taken on the day of the first yellow fever vaccination. Receptor source: a man younger than 35 who received the YFV17D yellow fever vaccine. Each CDR3 is given with its conserved first and last residue. Each record gives: CDR3 DNA, CDR3 protein, clone size, J gene, D gene, V gene. D genes are given only for firm matches. The listing skips clone size in some rows; elsewhere it reads once, few, many or a size class.

TGCGCCAGCAGCTTGGGCCAGTACCAAGAGACCCAGTACTTC CASSLGQYQETQYF - TRBJ2-5 - TRBV5-1
TGCGCCAGCAGCATGGTCGAAGTGAGCTCTGGAAACACCATATATTTT CASSMVEVSSGNTIYF - TRBJ1-3 - TRBV5-1
TGCAGCGTCGTCCGGGACAGGGTAAACGAGCAGTACTTC CSVVRDRVNEQYF few TRBJ2-7 TRBD1 TRBV29-1
TGCAGTGGAGTCAGTGTAGGAGATACGCAGTATTTT CSGVSVGDTQYF few TRBJ2-3 - TRBV20-1
TGTGCCAGCAGTTATTTACAGGGGGGATACGAGCAGTACTTC CASSYLQGGYEQYF - TRBJ2-7 TRBD1 TRBV6-5
TGTGCCAGCAGTGGACCGGGACAGGGGGACCACGAGCAGTACTTC CASSGPGQGDHEQYF few TRBJ2-7 TRBD1 TRBV12-3/TRBV12-4
TGTGCCAGCAGCGACAGTGGCACAAGCTCCTACAATGAGCAGTTCTTC CASSDSGTSSYNEQFF few TRBJ2-1 - TRBV9
TGTGCCAGCAGTTTAGGCGGGCTGGCCTATGGCTACACCTTC CASSLGGLAYGYTF - TRBJ1-2 - TRBV12-3/TRBV12-4
TGTGCCAGCTGGGACCGACGTCAGAACACTGAAGCTTTCTTT CASWDRRQNTEAFF - TRBJ1-1 - TRBV6-1
TGCGCCAGCAGCTTGGCCACCGGGTGGGAGACCCAGTACTTC CASSLATGWETQYF few TRBJ2-5 - TRBV5-1
TGTGCCAGCAGCTTAAATCTGGGGACAGAAGACTACGAGCAGTACTTC CASSLNLGTEDYEQYF - TRBJ2-7 TRBD1 TRBV7-6
TGTGCCAGCAGCTTAGGGGCCACAGGGACCACTGAAGCTTTCTTT CASSLGATGTTEAFF - TRBJ1-1 - TRBV7-3
TGTGCCAGCAGCCTCGGGACTAATGAAAAACTGTTTTTT CASSLGTNEKLFF few TRBJ1-4 - TRBV7-6
TGTGCCAGCAGCCGCGAGGGGGTCGAGCAGTACTTC CASSREGVEQYF - TRBJ2-7 - TRBV7-9
TGTGCCAGCAGCGGGACAGGGGGAGCGACTAATGAAAAACTGTTTTTT CASSGTGGATNEKLFF - TRBJ1-4 TRBD1 TRBV2
TGCAGCGTTGAGGTGACAGGGGATTCACCCCTCCACTTT CSVEVTGDSPLHF many TRBJ1-6 TRBD1 TRBV29-1
TGTGCCAGCAGCTTGGTCAGGGGGAACTATGGCTACACCTTC CASSLVRGNYGYTF few TRBJ1-2 TRBD1 TRBV5-4